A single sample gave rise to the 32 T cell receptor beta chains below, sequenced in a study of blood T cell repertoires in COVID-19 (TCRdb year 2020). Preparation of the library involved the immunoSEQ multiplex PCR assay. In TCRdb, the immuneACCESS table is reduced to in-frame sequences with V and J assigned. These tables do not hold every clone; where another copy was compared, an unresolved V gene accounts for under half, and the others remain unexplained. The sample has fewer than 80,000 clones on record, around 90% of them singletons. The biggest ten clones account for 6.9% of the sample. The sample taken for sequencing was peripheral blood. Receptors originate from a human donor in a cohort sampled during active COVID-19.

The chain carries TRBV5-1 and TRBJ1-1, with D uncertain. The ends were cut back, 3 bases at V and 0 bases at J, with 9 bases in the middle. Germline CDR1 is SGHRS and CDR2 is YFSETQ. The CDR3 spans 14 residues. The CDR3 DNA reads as TGCGCCAGCAGCTGGAGTCAGATGAACACTGAAGCTTTCTTT. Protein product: CASSWSQMNTEAFF.

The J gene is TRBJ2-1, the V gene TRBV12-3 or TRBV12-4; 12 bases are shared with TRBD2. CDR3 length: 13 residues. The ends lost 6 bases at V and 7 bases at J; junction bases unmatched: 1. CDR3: CASRLAGGNEQFF. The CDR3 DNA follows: TGTGCCAGCAGGCTAGCGGGGGGGAATGAGCAGTTCTTC.

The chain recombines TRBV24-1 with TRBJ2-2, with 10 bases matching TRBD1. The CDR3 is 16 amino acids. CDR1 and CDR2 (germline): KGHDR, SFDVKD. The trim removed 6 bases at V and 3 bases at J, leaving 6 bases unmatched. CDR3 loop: CATSLGQGKDTGELFF. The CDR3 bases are TGTGCCACCAGTCTGGGACAGGGGAAAGACACCGGGGAGCTGTTTTTT.

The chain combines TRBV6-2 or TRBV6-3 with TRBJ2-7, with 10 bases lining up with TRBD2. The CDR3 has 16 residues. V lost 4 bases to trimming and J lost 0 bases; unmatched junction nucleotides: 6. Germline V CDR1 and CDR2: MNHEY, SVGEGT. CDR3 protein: CASSLAGGGSSYEQYF. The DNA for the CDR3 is TGTGCCAGCAGTTTAGCGGGGGGCGGATCCTCCTACGAGCAGTACTTC.

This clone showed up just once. The CDR3 region has the DNA TGTGCCATCAGTGAGCTATGGGACAGGACCTCTGGAAACACCATATATTTT. Amino acids: CAISELWDRTSGNTIYF. J is TRBJ1-3 and V is TRBV10-3; the match to TRBD1 covers 8 bases. The CDR3 length is 17 residues. Germline lookup yields CDR1 ENHRY and CDR2 SYGVKD. Unmatched junction bases numbered 6, after V lost 2 bases and J lost 0 bases.

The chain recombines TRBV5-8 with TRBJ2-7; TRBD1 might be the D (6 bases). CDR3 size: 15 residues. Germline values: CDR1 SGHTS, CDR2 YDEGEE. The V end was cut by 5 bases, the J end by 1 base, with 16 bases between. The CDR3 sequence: CASSRQVTLSYEQYF. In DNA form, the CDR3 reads TGTGCCAGCAGTCGACAGGTGACTTTGTCCTACGAGCAGTACTTC.

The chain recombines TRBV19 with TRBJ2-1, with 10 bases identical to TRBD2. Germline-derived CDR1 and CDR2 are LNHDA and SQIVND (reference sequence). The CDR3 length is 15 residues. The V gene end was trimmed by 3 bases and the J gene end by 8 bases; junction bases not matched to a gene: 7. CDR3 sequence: CASSIRASGGDEQFF. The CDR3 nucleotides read TGTGCCAGTAGTATTAGAGCTAGCGGGGGCGATGAGCAGTTCTTC.

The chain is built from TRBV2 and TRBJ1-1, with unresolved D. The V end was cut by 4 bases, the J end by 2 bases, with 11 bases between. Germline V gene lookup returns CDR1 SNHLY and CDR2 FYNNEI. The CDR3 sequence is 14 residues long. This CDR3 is CASSVVSVNTEAFF. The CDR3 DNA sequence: TGTGCCAGCAGTGTGGTCAGCGTTAACACTGAAGCTTTCTTT.

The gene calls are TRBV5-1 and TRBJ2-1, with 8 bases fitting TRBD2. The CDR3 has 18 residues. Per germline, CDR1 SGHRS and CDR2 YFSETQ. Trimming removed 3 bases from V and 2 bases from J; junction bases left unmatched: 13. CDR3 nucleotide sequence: TGCGCCAGCAGCTCGATGTCAACCGGGGGGGCCCCCTACAATGAGCAGTTCTTC. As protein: CASSSMSTGGAPYNEQFF.

The DNA of the CDR3 is TGTGCCAGCAACGACTTAGCGGGACTACCGGGAAATGAGCAGTTCTTC. It is translated as CASNDLAGLPGNEQFF. The rearrangement joins TRBV5-6 to TRBJ2-1, with TRBD2 matching 8 bases. Trimming at V came to 6 bases and at J to 7 bases, leaving 15 bases not matched to a gene. From germline, CDR1 is SGHDT and CDR2 YYEEEE. The CDR3 has 16 amino acids.

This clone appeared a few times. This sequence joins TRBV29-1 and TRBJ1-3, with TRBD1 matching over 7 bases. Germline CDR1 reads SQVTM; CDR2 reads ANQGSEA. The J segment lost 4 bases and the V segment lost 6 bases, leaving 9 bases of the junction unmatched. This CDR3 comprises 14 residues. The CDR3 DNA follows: TGCAGCGTAGATCGAACAGGGGCAGGAAACACCATATATTTT. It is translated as CSVDRTGAGNTIYF.

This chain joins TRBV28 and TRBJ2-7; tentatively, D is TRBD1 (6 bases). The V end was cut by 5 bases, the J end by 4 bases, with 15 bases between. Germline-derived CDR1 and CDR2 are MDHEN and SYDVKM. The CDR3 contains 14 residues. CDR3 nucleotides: TGTGCCAGCAGTCCCAGGGGCGTCCTGTACGAGCAGTACTTC. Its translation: CASSPRGVLYEQYF.

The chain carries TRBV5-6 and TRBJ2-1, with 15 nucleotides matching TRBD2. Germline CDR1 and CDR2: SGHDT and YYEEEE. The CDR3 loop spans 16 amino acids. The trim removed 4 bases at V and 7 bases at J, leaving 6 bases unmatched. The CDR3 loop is CASSPPGLAGGNEQFF. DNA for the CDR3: TGTGCCAGCAGCCCTCCGGGACTAGCGGGGGGTAATGAGCAGTTCTTC. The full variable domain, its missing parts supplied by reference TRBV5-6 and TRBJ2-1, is DAGVTQSPTHLIKTRGQQVTLRCSPKSGHDTVSWYQQALGQGPQFIFQYYEEEERQRGNFPDRFSGHQFPNYSSELNVNALLLGDSALYLCASSPPGLAGGNEQFFGPGTRLTVL.

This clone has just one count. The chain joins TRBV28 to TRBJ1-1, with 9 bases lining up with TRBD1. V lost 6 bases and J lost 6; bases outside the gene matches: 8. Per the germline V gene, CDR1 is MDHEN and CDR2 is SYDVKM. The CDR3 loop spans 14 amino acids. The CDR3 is CASRRDRAIAEAFF. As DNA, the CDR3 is TGTGCCAGCAGGAGGGACAGGGCTATCGCTGAAGCTTTCTTT.

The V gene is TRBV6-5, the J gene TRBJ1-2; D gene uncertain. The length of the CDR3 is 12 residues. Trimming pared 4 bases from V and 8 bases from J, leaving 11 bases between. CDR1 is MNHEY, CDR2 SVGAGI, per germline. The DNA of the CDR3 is TGTGCCAGCAGTTCCCCCGGGGTCGGCTACACCTTC. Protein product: CASSSPGVGYTF.

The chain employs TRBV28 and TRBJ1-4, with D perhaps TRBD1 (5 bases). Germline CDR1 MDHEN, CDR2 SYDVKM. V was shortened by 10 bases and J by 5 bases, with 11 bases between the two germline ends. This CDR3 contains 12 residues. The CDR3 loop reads CAIQGTNEKLFF. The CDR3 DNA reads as TGTGCCATCCAGGGTACGAATGAAAAACTGTTTTTT.

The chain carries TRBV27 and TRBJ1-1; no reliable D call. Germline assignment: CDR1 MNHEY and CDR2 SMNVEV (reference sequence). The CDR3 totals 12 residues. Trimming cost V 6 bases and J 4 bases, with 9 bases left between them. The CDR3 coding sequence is TGTGCCAGCAGCGGTGGTAGCACTGAAGCTTTCTTT. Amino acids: CASSGGSTEAFF.

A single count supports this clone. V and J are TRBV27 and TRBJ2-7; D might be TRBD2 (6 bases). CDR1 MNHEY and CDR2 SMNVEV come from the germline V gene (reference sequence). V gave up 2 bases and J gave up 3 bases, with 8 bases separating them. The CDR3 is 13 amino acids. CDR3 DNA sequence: TGTGCCAGCAGTTTAGGGGGACTCTACGAGCAGTACTTC. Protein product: CASSLGGLYEQYF.

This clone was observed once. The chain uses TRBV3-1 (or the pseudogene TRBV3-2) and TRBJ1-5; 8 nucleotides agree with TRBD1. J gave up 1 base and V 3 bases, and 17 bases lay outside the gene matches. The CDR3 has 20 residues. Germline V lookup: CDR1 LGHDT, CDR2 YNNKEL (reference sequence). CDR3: CASSQDRQGQGYRSNQPQHF. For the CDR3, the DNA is TGTGCCAGCAGCCAGGACCGACAGGGGCAGGGGTATAGGAGCAATCAGCCCCAGCATTTT.

CDR3 DNA: TGTGCCAGCAGCGCGGGAAAGCAGTTCTTC. Protein: CASSAGKQFF. V and J are TRBV2 and TRBJ2-1; D perhaps matches TRBD2 (6 bases). The CDR3 has 10 residues. V shed 6 bases and J shed 11 bases, with 8 bases lying between them. Per germline, CDR1 SNHLY and CDR2 FYNNEI.

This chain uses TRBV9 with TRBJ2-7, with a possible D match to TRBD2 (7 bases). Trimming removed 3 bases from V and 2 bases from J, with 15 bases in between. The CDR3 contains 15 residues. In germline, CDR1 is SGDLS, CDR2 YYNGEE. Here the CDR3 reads CASSGAGGHPYEQYF. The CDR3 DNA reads TGTGCCAGCAGCGGAGCCGGGGGGCATCCCTACGAGCAGTACTTC.

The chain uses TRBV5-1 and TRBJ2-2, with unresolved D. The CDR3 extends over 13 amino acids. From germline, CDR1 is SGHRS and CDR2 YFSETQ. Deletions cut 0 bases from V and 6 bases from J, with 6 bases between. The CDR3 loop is CASSLAESGELFF. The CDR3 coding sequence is TGCGCCAGCAGCTTGGCCGAGTCCGGGGAGCTGTTTTTT.

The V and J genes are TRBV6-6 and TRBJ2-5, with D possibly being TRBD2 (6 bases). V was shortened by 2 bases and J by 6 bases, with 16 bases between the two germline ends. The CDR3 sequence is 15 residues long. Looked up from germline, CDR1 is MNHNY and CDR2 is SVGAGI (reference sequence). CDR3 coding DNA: TGTGCCAGCAGTTACGGCGGGACTCTAGTCAAGACCCAGTACTTC. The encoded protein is CASSYGGTLVKTQYF.

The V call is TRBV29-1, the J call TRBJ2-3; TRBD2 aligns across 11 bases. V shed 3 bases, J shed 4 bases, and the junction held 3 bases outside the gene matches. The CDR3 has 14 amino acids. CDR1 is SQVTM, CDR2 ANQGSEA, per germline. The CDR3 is CSVDGTSGPDTQYF. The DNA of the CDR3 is TGCAGCGTTGACGGGACTAGCGGCCCAGATACGCAGTATTTT.

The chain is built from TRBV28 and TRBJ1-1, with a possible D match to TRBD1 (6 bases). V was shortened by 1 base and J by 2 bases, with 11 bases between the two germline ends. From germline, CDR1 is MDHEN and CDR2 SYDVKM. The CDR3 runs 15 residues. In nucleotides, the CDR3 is TGTGCCAGCAGTTTATACGAGGACAGTAACACTGAAGCTTTCTTT. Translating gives CASSLYEDSNTEAFF.

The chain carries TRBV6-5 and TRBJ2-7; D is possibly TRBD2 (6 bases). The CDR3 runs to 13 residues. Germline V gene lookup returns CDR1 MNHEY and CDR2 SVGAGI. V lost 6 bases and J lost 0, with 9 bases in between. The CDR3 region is CASRVGGSYEQYF. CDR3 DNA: TGTGCCAGCAGGGTGGGGGGCTCCTACGAGCAGTACTTC.

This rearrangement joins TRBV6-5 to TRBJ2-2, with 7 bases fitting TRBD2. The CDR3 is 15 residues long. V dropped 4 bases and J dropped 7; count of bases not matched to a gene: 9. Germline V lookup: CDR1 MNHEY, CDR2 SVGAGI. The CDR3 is CASSSFRGVGGELFF. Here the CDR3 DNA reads TGTGCCAGCAGTTCCTTCCGGGGGGTTGGCGGGGAGCTGTTTTTT.

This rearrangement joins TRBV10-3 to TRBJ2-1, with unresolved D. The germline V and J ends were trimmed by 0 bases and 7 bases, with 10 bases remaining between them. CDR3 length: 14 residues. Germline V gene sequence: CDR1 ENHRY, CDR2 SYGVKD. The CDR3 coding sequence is TGTGCCATCAGTGAGTCGTCACAGATGAATGAGCAGTTCTTC. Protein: CAISESSQMNEQFF.

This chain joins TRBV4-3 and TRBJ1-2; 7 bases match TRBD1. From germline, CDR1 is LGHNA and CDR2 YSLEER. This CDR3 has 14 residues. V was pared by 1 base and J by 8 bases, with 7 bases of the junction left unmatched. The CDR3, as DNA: TGCGCCAGCAGCCAAGGGGCAGGGGGGTACGGCTACACCTTC. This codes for CASSQGAGGYGYTF.

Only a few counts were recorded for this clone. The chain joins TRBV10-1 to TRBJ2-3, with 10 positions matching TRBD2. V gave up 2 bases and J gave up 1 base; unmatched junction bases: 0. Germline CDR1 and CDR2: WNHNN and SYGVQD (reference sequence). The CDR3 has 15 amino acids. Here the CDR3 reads CASSETSGGTDTQYF. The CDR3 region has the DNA TGCGCCAGCAGTGAGACTAGCGGGGGCACAGATACGCAGTATTTT.

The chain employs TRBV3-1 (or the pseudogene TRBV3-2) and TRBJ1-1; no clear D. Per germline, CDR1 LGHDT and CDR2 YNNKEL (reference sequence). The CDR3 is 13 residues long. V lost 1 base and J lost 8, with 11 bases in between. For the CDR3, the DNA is TGTGCCAGCAGCCAAGGGTGGAGAACAGAAGCTTTCTTT. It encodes CASSQGWRTEAFF.

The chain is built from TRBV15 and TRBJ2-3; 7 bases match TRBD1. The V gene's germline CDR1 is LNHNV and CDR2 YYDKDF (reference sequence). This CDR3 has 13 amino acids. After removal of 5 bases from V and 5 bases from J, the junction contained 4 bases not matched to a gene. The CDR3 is CATSEGAIDTQYF. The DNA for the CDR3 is TGTGCCACCAGCGAGGGGGCGATAGATACGCAGTATTTT. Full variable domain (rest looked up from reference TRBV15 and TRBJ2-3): DAMVIQNPRYQVTQFGKPVTLSCSQTLNHNVMYWYQQKSSQAPKLLFHYYDKDFNNEADTPDNFQSRRPNTSFCFLDIRSPGLGDTAMYLCATSEGAIDTQYFGPGTRLTVL.